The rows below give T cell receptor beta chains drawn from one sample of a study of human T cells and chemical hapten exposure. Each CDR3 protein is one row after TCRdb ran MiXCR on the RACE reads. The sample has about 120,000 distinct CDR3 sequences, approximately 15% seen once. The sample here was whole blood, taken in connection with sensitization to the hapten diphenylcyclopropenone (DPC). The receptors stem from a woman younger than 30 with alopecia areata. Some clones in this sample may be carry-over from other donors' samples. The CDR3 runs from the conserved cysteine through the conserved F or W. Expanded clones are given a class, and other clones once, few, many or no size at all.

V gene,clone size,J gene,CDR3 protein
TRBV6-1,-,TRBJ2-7,CASSEEDTSSYEQYF
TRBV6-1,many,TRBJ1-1,CASSGGFNTEAFF
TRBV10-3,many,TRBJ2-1,CAISRGLNYNEQFF
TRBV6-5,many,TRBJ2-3,CASSPALSDTQYF
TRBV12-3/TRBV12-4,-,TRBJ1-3,CASSGPGRSGNTIYF
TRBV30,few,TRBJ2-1,CAWSVGQGVDEQFF
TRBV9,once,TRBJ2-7,CASSATGSAPYEQYF
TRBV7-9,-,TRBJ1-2,CASSLDLDYYGYTF
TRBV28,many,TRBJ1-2,CASSPGTSYGYTF
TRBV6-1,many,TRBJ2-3,CASSRAGGLLSGTDTQYF
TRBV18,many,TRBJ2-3,CASSILAGMTSTDTQYF
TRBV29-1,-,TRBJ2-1,CSVEDWIFRGGYNEQFF
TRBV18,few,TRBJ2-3,CASSPQLGDDTQYF
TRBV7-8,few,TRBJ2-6,CASSLGTGDANVLTF
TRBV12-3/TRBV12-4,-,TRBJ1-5,CASSAQGTFSNQPQHF
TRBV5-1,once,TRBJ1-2,CASTAGFGQGLAGVYGYTF
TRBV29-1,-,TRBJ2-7,CSVGQGGEQYF
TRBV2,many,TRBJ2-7,CASSEGGYEQYF
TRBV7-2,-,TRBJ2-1,CASSLLWEQFF
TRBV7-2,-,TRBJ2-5,CASNPWKTSGETQYF
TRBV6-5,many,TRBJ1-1,CASSQMNTEAFF
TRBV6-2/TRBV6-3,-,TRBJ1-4,CAGSTFLGRRNEKLFF
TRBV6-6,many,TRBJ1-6,CASSLSGTRYSPLHF
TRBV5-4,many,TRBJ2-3,CASSYITGGAGIRTDTQYF
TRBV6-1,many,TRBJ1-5,CASKGNQPQHF
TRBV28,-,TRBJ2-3,CASSPGQGTPPQYF
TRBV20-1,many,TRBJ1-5,CSAGSDYSNQPQHF
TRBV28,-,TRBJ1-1,CASRGDRIEAFF
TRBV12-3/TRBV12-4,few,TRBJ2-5,CASSGPGQRAETQYF
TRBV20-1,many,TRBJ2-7,CSARAGSYEQYF
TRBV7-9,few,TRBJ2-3,CASSRGGLGTDTQYF
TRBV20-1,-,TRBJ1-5,CSARVYDQPQHF
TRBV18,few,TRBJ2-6,CASLRQGTGANVLTF
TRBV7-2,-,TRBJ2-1,CASSLALVGAGEQFF
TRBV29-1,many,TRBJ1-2,CSVVTTTDNYGYTF
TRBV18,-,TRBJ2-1,CASSPGLRQGGNEQFF
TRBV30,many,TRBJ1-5,CAWSRQVGNQPQHF
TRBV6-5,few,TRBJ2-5,CASSPFGLQETQYF
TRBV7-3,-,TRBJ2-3,CASSVGAVGRDTQYF
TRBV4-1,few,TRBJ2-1,CASSQVTPGDNEQFF
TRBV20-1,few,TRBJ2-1,CSASSGGYNEQFF
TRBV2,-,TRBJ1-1,CASSPERRRVMNTEAFF
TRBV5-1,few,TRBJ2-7,CASSLVAGSYEQYF
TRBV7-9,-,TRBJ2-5,CASSLGQGAGTLQETQYF
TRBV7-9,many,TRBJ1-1,CASSLIMTVNTEAFF
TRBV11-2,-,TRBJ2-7,CASSSTGTGRYEQYF
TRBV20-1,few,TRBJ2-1,CSAGTSGVSYNEQFF
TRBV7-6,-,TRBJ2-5,CASSPGPRQGTQYF
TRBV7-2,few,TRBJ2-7,CASSLMGGGRYEQYF
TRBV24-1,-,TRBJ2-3,CATRWAPPDTQYF
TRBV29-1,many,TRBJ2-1,CSVEDQREGYNEQFF
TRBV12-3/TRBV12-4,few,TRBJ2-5,CASSLTGASRGQYF
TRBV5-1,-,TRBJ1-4,CASSLEGGLREKLFF
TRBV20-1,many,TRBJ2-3,CSARDWSRGSTDTQYF
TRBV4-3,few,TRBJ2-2,CASSQDPSGQYGELFF